The 5 T cell receptor beta chains presented below share a single source sample, sequenced in a study of shared clonotypes between healthy human individuals. Sequenced by immunoSEQ multiplex PCR; TCRdb stores in-frame clones only, minus some. The profile covers about 700,000 clones, with about 74% appearing a single time and over 1.5% taken by the ten largest. The sequenced sample consisted of memory CD4+ T cells sorted from blood. The subset denotes: CD45RA-negative fraction. These receptors all stem from a woman between 25 and 40 years old in good health.

This clone came up once. The V and J genes are TRBV2 and TRBJ2-6, with a possible D match to TRBD1 (6 bases). In germline, CDR1 is SNHLY, CDR2 FYNNEI. V lost 5 bases and J 0 bases, leaving 14 bases between the germline ends. This CDR3 has 17 residues. This chain's CDR3 is CASSRGHSLSGANVLTF. CDR3 DNA sequence: TGTGCCAGCAGTAGGGGACACAGCCTCTCTGGGGCCAACGTCCTGACTTTC.

V gene TRBV5-4 combines with J gene TRBJ2-7; D gene ambiguous. The CDR3 covers 15 residues. Germline lookup yields CDR1 SGHNT and CDR2 YYREEE (reference sequence). V gave up 7 bases and J gave up 0 bases, with 17 bases separating them. The CDR3 loop reads CASGLATDPSYEQYF. CDR3 in DNA: TGTGCCAGCGGATTGGCGACGGATCCCTCCTACGAGCAGTACTTC.

On this clone: This sample also contains other DNA sequences that code for the same CDR3. The chain combines TRBV4-1 with TRBJ1-2; D gene uncertain. The CDR3 has 13 residues. The ends were cut back, 1 base at V and 3 bases at J, with 6 bases in the middle. CDR1 is MGHRA, CDR2 YSYEKL, per germline. Here the CDR3 DNA reads TGCGCCAGCAGCCAAGGGCAGGACTATGGCTACACCTTC. The encoded protein is CASSQGQDYGYTF.

The chain uses TRBV12-2 and TRBJ2-7. TRBV12-2 is annotated as a pseudogene. The CDR3 runs 18 residues. This CDR3 is CASRLTDSGRTMTYEQYF. DNA of the CDR3: TGTGCAAGTCGCTTAACTGATTCTGGACGGACGATGACCTACGAGCAGTACTTC.

The genes are TRBV5-5 and TRBJ2-5; TRBD1 might be the D (8 bases). The CDR3 extends over 14 amino acids. The V end lost 5 bases, the J end lost 5 bases, and 16 bases lay between the germline ends. The germline CDR1 and CDR2 sequences are SGHKS and YYEKEE (reference sequence). The CDR3: CASRDDRGGETQYF. For the CDR3, the DNA is TGTGCCAGCAGGGACGACAGGGGAGGGGAGACCCAGTACTTC. The full variable domain, its missing parts supplied by reference TRBV5-5 and TRBJ2-5, is DAGVTQSPTHLIKTRGQQVTLRCSPISGHKSVSWYQQVLGQGPQFIFQYYEKEERGRGNFPDRFSARQFPNYSSELNVNALLLGDSALYLCASRDDRGGETQYFGPGTRLLVL.